Below are 27 T cell receptor beta chains sequenced from a single sample in a study of T cell responses to AZD1222 COVID-19 vaccine. Clones were read by immunoSEQ multiplex PCR, and TCRdb kept only the in-frame ones, dropping some. The table has approximately 120,000 clones, 70% to 90% seen once. The sample here was peripheral blood, taken on day 0 of AZD1222 vaccination. Every receptor here comes from an adult in good health.

This chain uses TRBV11-1 with TRBJ2-1; D is possibly TRBD1 (6 bases). The CDR3 contains 14 residues. CDR1 is SGHAT and CDR2 is FQDESV in the germline V gene (reference sequence). The germline V and J ends were trimmed by 0 bases and 7 bases, with 10 bases remaining between them. The CDR3 DNA follows: TGTGCCAGCAGCTTAGCCAGTACAGGGAATGAGCAGTTCTTC. Translating it yields CASSLASTGNEQFF.

A few counts support this clone. V gene TRBV2 combines with J gene TRBJ2-7; D might be TRBD1 (5 bases). Germline CDR1 reads SNHLY; CDR2 reads FYNNEI. CDR3 length: 12 amino acids. Trimming pared 6 bases from V and 7 bases from J, leaving 13 bases between. The CDR3 here is CASSTGLWEQYF. In DNA form, the CDR3 reads TGTGCCAGCAGCACAGGTCTTTGGGAGCAGTACTTC.

The chain employs TRBV12-3 or TRBV12-4 and TRBJ1-2; D remains unclear. The CDR3 loop spans 10 amino acids. V was shortened by 2 bases and J by 6 bases, with 1 base between the two germline ends. Here the CDR3 reads CASSLNGYTF. The DNA of the CDR3 is TGTGCCAGCAGTTTAAATGGCTACACCTTC.

This chain uses TRBV11-3 with TRBJ2-3; D remains ambiguous. V was trimmed by 5 bases and J by 0 bases, leaving 9 bases between them. The CDR3 length is 14 residues. Germline CDR1 reads SGHNT; CDR2 reads YENEEA. The CDR3 bases are TGTGCCAGCAGCGCGGTGGGGAGCACAGATACGCAGTATTTT. Its translation: CASSAVGSTDTQYF.

V usage is TRBV10-1 and J usage is TRBJ2-1, with 7 positions matching TRBD2. After removal of 0 bases from V and 6 bases from J, the junction contained 8 bases not matched to a gene. The CDR3 sequence is 16 residues long. The V gene's germline CDR1 is WNHNN and CDR2 SYGVQD (reference sequence). The chain's CDR3 is CASSESLAAPVNEQFF. CDR3 nucleotide sequence: TGCGCCAGCAGTGAGTCCCTAGCGGCCCCGGTCAATGAGCAGTTCTTC.

The V and J genes are TRBV6-5 and TRBJ1-2; TRBD1 matches at 10 bases. This CDR3 spans 15 amino acids. V shed 4 bases, J shed 8 bases, and the junction held 10 bases outside the gene matches. Germline CDR1 and CDR2: MNHEY and SVGAGI. CDR3 amino acids: CASSSDRDRGRGYTF. The CDR3, as DNA: TGTGCCAGCAGTTCCGACCGGGACAGGGGTCGGGGCTACACCTTC.

The chain is built from TRBV4-1 and TRBJ1-1; D remains ambiguous. CDR1 is MGHRA and CDR2 is YSYEKL in the germline V gene. V was pared by 2 bases and J by 1 base, with 8 bases between. The CDR3 is made up of 14 amino acids. CDR3 protein: CASSQPWGNTEAFF. CDR3 coding DNA: TGCGCCAGCAGCCAACCCTGGGGGAACACTGAAGCTTTCTTT.

The J gene is TRBJ2-7, the V gene TRBV30, with D perhaps matching TRBD1 (5 bases). The length of the CDR3 is 13 residues. V lost 2 bases to trimming and J lost 2 bases, with 10 bases between them. Germline CDR1 is GTSNPN and CDR2 is SVGIG (reference sequence). CDR3 residues: CAWSKAGTYEQYF. The CDR3, as DNA: TGTGCCTGGAGTAAGGCAGGGACCTACGAGCAGTACTTC.

The V call is TRBV2, the J call TRBJ2-5; D is uncertain. Per germline, CDR1 SNHLY and CDR2 FYNNEI. V lost 4 bases and J lost 5, with 11 bases in between. This CDR3 region has 13 residues. CDR3: CASSVESGETQYF. DNA of the CDR3: TGTGCCAGCAGTGTTGAAAGTGGGGAGACCCAGTACTTC.

This chain uses TRBV7-3 with TRBJ2-3, with TRBD2 matching over 7 bases. Germline CDR1 is SGHTA and CDR2 is FQGTGA. The CDR3 has 15 residues. V lost 2 bases to trimming and J lost 4 bases; unmatched junction nucleotides: 6. CDR3 loop: CASSLWGGSADTQYF. The CDR3 region has the DNA TGTGCCAGCAGCTTATGGGGCGGGAGCGCAGATACGCAGTATTTT.

This chain connects TRBV19 to TRBJ2-2, with TRBD2 as a possible D gene (6 bases). Germline loops: CDR1 LNHDA, CDR2 SQIVND (reference sequence). This CDR3 contains 16 residues. Trimming removed 5 bases at V and 1 base at J, with 14 bases between. CDR3 coding DNA: TGTGCCAGTAGTCCCCGGGATAGCGGGAACACCGGGGAGCTGTTTTTT. Translation gives CASSPRDSGNTGELFF.

The chain uses TRBV5-1 and TRBJ2-3; 12 nucleotides align to TRBD2. V trimming: 7 bases; J trimming: 0 bases; junction bases outside the gene matches: 3. This CDR3 comprises 15 residues. CDR1 and CDR2 from the germline V gene are SGHRS and YFSETQ. The CDR3, as DNA: TGCGCCAGCGCCGGACTAGCGGGGAGCACAGATACGCAGTATTTT. Translated: CASAGLAGSTDTQYF.

This chain joins TRBV7-9 and TRBJ2-3; 7 bases are shared with TRBD1. The CDR3 extends over 16 amino acids. The V and J ends lost 5 bases and 1 base, in that order; junction bases with no gene match: 9. Germline CDR1 is SEHNR and CDR2 is FQNEAQ (reference sequence). For the CDR3, the DNA is TGTGCCAGCAGCCTAAAGGGGGCCAGAGGCACAGATACGCAGTATTTT. Amino acids: CASSLKGARGTDTQYF.

This chain uses TRBV19 with TRBJ2-1; the D is unclear. This CDR3 spans 10 amino acids. Germline V lookup: CDR1 LNHDA, CDR2 SQIVND (reference sequence). The ends were cut back, 6 bases at V and 7 bases at J, with 4 bases in the middle. CDR3 in DNA: TGTGCCAGTAGGGCTAATGAGCAGTTCTTC. Residues: CASRANEQFF.

The gene calls are TRBV20-1 and TRBJ2-1; TRBD1 agrees at 8 bases. The CDR3 is 17 amino acids. After removal of 3 bases from V and 2 bases from J, the junction contained 12 bases not matched to a gene. Germline lookup yields CDR1 DFQATT and CDR2 SNEGSKA (reference sequence). The CDR3: CSASNVPGGSTYNEQFF. The CDR3 DNA is TGCAGTGCTAGTAACGTGCCAGGGGGCTCCACCTACAATGAGCAGTTCTTC.

The chain recombines TRBV19 with TRBJ1-1; no clear D. The germline V and J ends were trimmed by 3 bases and 10 bases, with 12 bases remaining between them. The CDR3 is 12 amino acids. Germline lookup yields CDR1 LNHDA and CDR2 SQIVND (reference sequence). In DNA form, the CDR3 reads TGTGCCAGTAGTATGTACACTCGGGGAGCTTTCTTT. It specifies CASSMYTRGAFF. Drawing the rest from reference TRBV19 and TRBJ1-1, the complete variable domain is DGGITQSPKYLFRKEGQNVTLSCEQNLNHDAMYWYRQDPGQGLRLIYYSQIVNDFQKGDIAEGYSVSREKKESFPLTVTSAQKNPTAFYLCASSMYTRGAFFGQGTRLTVV.

The rearrangement joins TRBV6-5 to TRBJ1-6; D not certain. The CDR3 sequence is 13 residues long. CDR1 MNHEY and CDR2 SVGAGI come from the germline V gene. V was cut by 5 bases and J by 5 bases, with 7 bases left in between. The CDR3 loop is CASSRRDNSPLHF. For the CDR3, the DNA is TGTGCCAGCAGTAGACGGGATAATTCACCCCTCCACTTT.

The V call is TRBV9, the J call TRBJ2-1; no firm D call. Germline V lookup: CDR1 SGDLS, CDR2 YYNGEE. The CDR3 runs to 12 residues. Trimming took off 4 bases at V and 9 bases at J, with 11 bases between the two ends. This CDR3 is CASSSGVSEQFF. CDR3 sequence (DNA): TGTGCCAGCAGCTCCGGAGTGAGTGAGCAGTTCTTC.

The V gene is TRBV2, the J gene TRBJ2-7, with TRBD1 identical over 8 bases. The CDR3 runs 16 residues. With V trimmed by 6 bases and J by 7 bases, 17 bases remained unmatched. CDR1 and CDR2 (germline): SNHLY, FYNNEI. The CDR3, as DNA: TGTGCCAGCAGCGGAGACAGGGGCACAGACGGACGGGAGCAGTACTTC. It encodes CASSGDRGTDGREQYF.

The chain is built from TRBV6-5 and TRBJ1-4; D not certain. The germline gives CDR1 MNHEY, CDR2 SVGAGI. There are 11 residues in the CDR3. V lost 4 bases and J 5 bases, leaving 2 bases between the germline ends. CDR3 nucleotide sequence: TGTGCCAGCAGTTTCAATGAAAAACTGTTTTTT. Its translation: CASSFNEKLFF.

This clone was counted a few times. This rearrangement joins TRBV11-3 to TRBJ1-4; 7 nucleotides align to TRBD1. This CDR3 comprises 17 residues. V gave up 1 base and J gave up 4 bases; unmatched junction bases: 9. Germline assignment: CDR1 SGHNT and CDR2 YENEEA. CDR3 loop: CASSLGASGQINEKLFF. CDR3 coding DNA: TGTGCCAGCAGCTTAGGTGCATCGGGACAGATTAATGAAAAACTGTTTTTT.

This rearrangement joins TRBV11-3 to TRBJ2-1; D is undetermined. This CDR3 spans 15 amino acids. Germline CDR1 and CDR2: SGHNT and YENEEA. Trimming cost V 2 bases and J 0 bases, with 8 bases left between them. The CDR3 region has the DNA TGTGCCAGCAGCTTAACAGAGAGCTCCTACAATGAGCAGTTCTTC. Translation: CASSLTESSYNEQFF.

The chain joins TRBV7-3 to TRBJ2-3; 7 bases agree with TRBD1. CDR3 length: 14 amino acids. With 5 bases clipped from V and 4 bases from J, the junction kept 6 bases outside the gene matches. CDR1 and CDR2 from the germline V gene are SGHTA and FQGTGA. The CDR3 region has the DNA TGTGCCAGCAGCCTTCGACAGGGACCAGATACGCAGTATTTT. Amino acid sequence: CASSLRQGPDTQYF.

The J gene is TRBJ2-7, the V gene TRBV28; possible D gene TRBD1, 5 bases. This CDR3 region has 15 residues. V was clipped by 6 bases and J by 2 bases, with 17 bases between them. Per the germline V gene, CDR1 is MDHEN and CDR2 is SYDVKM. The CDR3 protein is CASSPRTNFAYEQYF. The CDR3 nucleotides read TGTGCCAGCAGCCCACGGACAAATTTTGCCTACGAGCAGTACTTC. Looking up the rest from reference TRBV28 and TRBJ2-7 gives the full variable domain: DVKVTQSSRYLVKRTGEKVFLECVQDMDHENMFWYRQDPGLGLRLIYFSYDVKMKEKGDIPEGYSVSREKKERFSLILESASTNQTSMYLCASSPRTNFAYEQYFGPGTRLTVT.

The rearrangement uses TRBV28 and TRBJ1-5; D remains unclear. The CDR3 spans 14 residues. Germline V CDR1 and CDR2: MDHEN, SYDVKM. Between the trimmed V and J ends, which lost 5 bases and 3 bases, there was a span of 11 bases. The CDR3: CASSLAGNNQPQHF. DNA of the CDR3: TGTGCCAGCAGTCTGGCCGGAAACAATCAGCCCCAGCATTTT.

V and J are TRBV30 and TRBJ1-6, with TRBD1 identical over 10 bases. Germline CDR1 reads GTSNPN; CDR2 reads SVGIG (reference sequence). CDR3 length: 14 amino acids. The trim removed 0 bases at V and 13 bases at J, leaving 6 bases unmatched. CDR3 DNA sequence: TGTGCCTGGAGTGTAAGGGACAGGGGAAATCCCCTCCACTTT. Residues: CAWSVRDRGNPLHF.

This rearrangement joins TRBV10-3 to TRBJ1-1; 8 bases match TRBD1. V shed 4 bases, J shed 5 bases, and the junction held 9 bases outside the gene matches. The length of the CDR3 is 15 residues. Looked up from germline, CDR1 is ENHRY and CDR2 is SYGVKD. CDR3 nucleotide sequence: TGTGCCATCAGTGCGGCAGGGGGCTACGATACTGAAGCTTTCTTT. Translating it yields CAISAAGGYDTEAFF.